What follows are 31 T cell receptor beta chains derived from one specimen sequenced in a study of T cells in Graves' hyperthyroidism and ophthalmopathy. Amplified regions were TCR beta CDR3 sequences from RNA transcripts. The HTBI primer set served for first-round RT-PCR of the TCR CDR3. TCRdb fed the multiplex PCR reads into MiXCR, producing one record per CDR3 protein. Of around 490,000 distinct CDR3 sequences detected, less than 20% appear once; the ten largest clones hold about 50%. The material sequenced was blood. Every receptor here comes from a man aged 35 to 55 with Graves' ophthalmopathy.

This clonotype was detected ten times or more. V and J are TRBV9 and TRBJ2-1; D perhaps matches TRBD2 (5 bases). The V gene's germline CDR1 is SGDLS and CDR2 YYNGEE. V was shortened by 4 bases and J by 5 bases, with 16 bases between the two germline ends. This CDR3 comprises 15 residues. This chain's CDR3 is CASSTSGGGNNEQFF. For the CDR3, the DNA is TGTGCCAGCAGCACGAGCGGAGGTGGAAACAATGAGCAGTTCTTC.

This clonotype has ten or more counts. J is TRBJ2-1 and V is TRBV6-2 or TRBV6-3; TRBD2 agrees at 9 bases. CDR3 length: 16 residues. Losses at the gene ends were 5 bases for V and 5 bases for J; bases not matched to a gene: 10. Germline V gene data show CDR1 as MNHEY and CDR2 as SVGEGT. CDR3 nucleotides: TGTGCCAGCAGTGCCCCCGGGACTAGCCATCACAATGAGCAGTTCTTC. Translation: CASSAPGTSHHNEQFF.

Concerning this clonotype: This may be a read error: a much more frequent sequence differs by one nucleotide. The chain couples TRBV28 to TRBJ1-2; D might be TRBD1 (6 bases). The CDR3 length is 13 residues. The V end was cut by 7 bases, the J end by 7 bases, with 16 bases between. Germline V gene lookup returns CDR1 MDHEN and CDR2 SYDVKM. This chain's CDR3 is CASTPQGRGGYTF. The CDR3 region has the DNA TGTGCCAGCACACCTCAGGGGAGGGGTGGCTACACCTTC.

This chain uses TRBV5-5 with TRBJ2-7, with D tentatively TRBD1 (6 bases). Germline CDR1 is SGHKS and CDR2 is YYEKEE (reference sequence). This CDR3 spans 14 amino acids. V was pared by 4 bases and J by 2 bases, with 13 bases between. The CDR3 sequence: CASSPYDRTYEQYF. The DNA of the CDR3 is TGTGCCAGCAGCCCCTACGACAGGACCTACGAGCAGTACTTC.

This clonotype came up many times. V usage is TRBV3-1 and J usage is TRBJ2-5; TRBD2 matches 7 bases. The V and J ends lost 4 bases and 1 base, in that order; junction bases with no gene match: 9. There are 16 residues in the CDR3. Germline V CDR1 and CDR2: LGHDT, YNNKEL (reference sequence). In DNA, the CDR3 is TGTGCCAGCAGCCGACTTGCGTGGACTAGCCAAGAGACCCAGTACTTC. Translating gives CASSRLAWTSQETQYF.

This clonotype was counted many times. V usage is TRBV7-2 and J usage is TRBJ2-3, with TRBD2 matching 8 bases. The germline gives CDR1 SGHTA, CDR2 FQGNSA. The J segment lost 1 base and the V segment lost 3 bases, leaving 6 bases of the junction unmatched. The CDR3 spans 16 residues. In DNA, the CDR3 is TGTGCCAGCAGCTTCCAAGGAGCGGGGGGCACAGATACGCAGTATTTT. Its protein product is CASSFQGAGGTDTQYF. Combining the CDR3 with reference TRBV7-2 and TRBJ2-3 gives the whole variable domain GAGVSQSPSNKVTEKGKDVELRCDPISGHTALYWYRQSLGQGLEFLIYFQGNSAPDKSGLPSDRFSAERTGGSVSTLTIQRTQQEDSAVYLCASSFQGAGGTDTQYFGPGTRLTVL.

Regarding this clonotype: Germline and junction disagree at one end, which may indicate a read error. This chain uses TRBV7-7 with TRBJ2-6; TRBD2 agrees at 9 bases. The CDR3 has 17 amino acids. The germline V gene has CDR1 SSHAT and CDR2 FNYEAQ (reference sequence). CDR3 sequence: CASSPIKRGAGANVLTF. The CDR3 DNA reads as TGTGCTAGCAGCCCCATTAAGCGGGGGGCTGGGGCCAACGTCCTGACTTTC.

This clonotype was detected only a few times. This chain uses TRBV28 with TRBJ2-3; 9 nucleotides line up with TRBD2. There are 16 residues in the CDR3. CDR1 and CDR2 from the germline V gene are MDHEN and SYDVKM. The junction had 12 bases not matched to a gene; V was cut back by 4 bases and J by 7 bases. The chain's CDR3 is CASSSLTSGSFYTQYF. Here the CDR3 DNA reads TGTGCCAGCAGTTCCCTCACTAGCGGGTCTTTTTATACGCAGTATTTT.

This clonotype was seen repeatedly, ten times or more. The V call is TRBV28, the J call TRBJ2-7, with unresolved D. V dropped 3 bases and J dropped 6 bases, with 12 bases sitting between them. The CDR3 loop spans 13 amino acids. From germline, CDR1 is MDHEN and CDR2 SYDVKM. For the CDR3, the DNA is TGTGCCAGCAGTTTGTTAGGTCCGGGCGAGCAGTACTTC. Residues: CASSLLGPGEQYF.

This clonotype was detected once. The chain has TRBV29-1 and TRBJ2-7, with a possible D match to TRBD1 (7 bases). Germline V gives CDR1 SQVTM, CDR2 ANQGSEA. V lost 4 bases, J lost 2 bases, and 15 bases lay in between. CDR3 length: 14 residues. The CDR3 sequence is CSVVGGTVTYEQYF. Written as DNA, the CDR3 is TGCAGCGTTGTAGGCGGGACAGTCACCTACGAGCAGTACTTC.

This clonotype was detected many times. The chain combines TRBV5-1 with TRBJ1-1; 7 bases are shared with TRBD1. This CDR3 region has 15 residues. Trimming took 2 bases from V and 1 from J; bases not matched to a gene: 5. The germline V gene has CDR1 SGHRS and CDR2 YFSETQ. For the CDR3, the DNA is TGCGCCAGCAGCTTCAACAGGGGAGGGAACACTGAAGCTTTCTTT. Protein product: CASSFNRGGNTEAFF. Complete variable domain (other parts from reference TRBV5-1 and TRBJ1-1): KAGVTQTPRYLIKTRGQQVTLSCSPISGHRSVSWYQQTPGQGLQFLFEYFSETQRNKGNFPGRFSGRQFSNSRSEMNVSTLELGDSALYLCASSFNRGGNTEAFFGQGTRLTVV.

This clonotype was picked up a small number of times. The chain carries TRBV7-9 and TRBJ2-7, with D possibly TRBD1 on 5 matching bases. The germline CDR1 and CDR2 sequences are SEHNR and FQNEAQ (reference sequence). The V and J ends lost 4 bases and 4 bases respectively, with 17 bases between them. This CDR3 has 15 residues. The CDR3, as DNA: TGTGCCAGCAGCTACCCAGGGAACGTTGCGTACGAGCAGTACTTC. Its protein is CASSYPGNVAYEQYF.

About this clonotype: This clone may be a read error of a much larger clone one base away. The V gene is TRBV11-2, the J gene TRBJ2-7; D gene uncertain. The CDR3 spans 12 residues. With 3 bases removed from V and 0 bases from J, the gap between germline ends came to 3 bases. Germline V CDR1 and CDR2: SGHAT, FQNNGV. The CDR3 reads CASSFDSYEQYF. CDR3 DNA: TGTGCCAGCAGCTTTGACTCCTACGAGCAGTACTTC.

This clonotype was recorded many times. The J gene is TRBJ2-1, the V gene TRBV2; D is ambiguous. CDR1 SNHLY and CDR2 FYNNEI come from the germline V gene. This CDR3 is 17 amino acids long. V gave up 6 bases and J gave up 3 bases, with 21 bases separating them. The CDR3 DNA reads TGTGCCAGCAGCGGATCCGGATTACGAAACTACTACAATGAGCAGTTCTTC. Protein product: CASSGSGLRNYYNEQFF.

The rearrangement joins TRBV5-1 to TRBJ1-3; D possibly corresponds to TRBD1 (5 bases). This CDR3 has 15 amino acids. The V and J ends lost 3 bases and 2 bases respectively, with 12 bases between them. The germline CDR1 and CDR2 sequences are SGHRS and YFSETQ. DNA of the CDR3: TGCGCCAGCAGCTCTCAGGGCCTCGCTGGAAACACCATATATTTT. Its protein product is CASSSQGLAGNTIYF.

This clonotype came up many times. The V gene is TRBV2, the J gene TRBJ1-1; 7 bases agree with TRBD1. V lost 7 bases, J lost 4 bases, and 9 bases stayed unmatched. CDR3 size: 14 residues. Germline-derived CDR1 and CDR2 are SNHLY and FYNNEI. The CDR3 is CASTRQGKGTEAFF. DNA for the CDR3: TGTGCCAGCACCCGACAGGGTAAAGGCACTGAAGCTTTCTTT.

The chain links TRBV7-3 to TRBJ2-3; TRBD2 matches at 7 bases. With 5 bases clipped from V and 1 base from J, the junction kept 9 bases outside the gene matches. Germline lookup yields CDR1 SGHTA and CDR2 FQGTGA. The CDR3 has 16 residues. This CDR3 is CASSHTGGGGTDTQYF. The CDR3 coding sequence is TGTGCCAGCAGCCACACCGGGGGAGGGGGCACAGATACGCAGTATTTT.

This clonotype has just a few counts. V is TRBV19 and J is TRBJ2-5, with TRBD2 matching 7 bases. The length of the CDR3 is 16 residues. CDR1 LNHDA and CDR2 SQIVND come from the germline V gene (reference sequence). Trimming at V came to 0 bases and at J to 3 bases, leaving 7 bases not matched to a gene. The CDR3: CASSIDPSGDKETQYF. The CDR3 region has the DNA TGTGCCAGTAGTATAGATCCCAGCGGGGATAAAGAGACCCAGTACTTC.

This clonotype has at least ten counts. The chain combines TRBV20-1 with TRBJ1-1, with 7 bases fitting TRBD1. V was clipped by 3 bases and J by 2 bases; unmatched bases: 6. Germline lookup yields CDR1 DFQATT and CDR2 SNEGSKA (reference sequence). CDR3 size: 14 residues. The CDR3 is CSASGDSFNTEAFF. The CDR3 nucleotides read TGCAGTGCTAGTGGGGACAGTTTTAACACTGAAGCTTTCTTT.

The J gene is TRBJ1-2, the V gene TRBV4-3; 8 nucleotides agree with TRBD1. Germline CDR1 LGHNA, CDR2 YSLEER. The CDR3 is 18 amino acids. Trimming cost V 4 bases and J 0 bases; bases outside gene matches: 13. CDR3: CASSRDATGTGANYGYTF. DNA of the CDR3: TGCGCCAGCAGCCGAGACGCCACCGGGACAGGAGCTAACTATGGCTACACCTTC.

CDR3 region: CASSQAGPGQGNNEQFF. In DNA, the CDR3 is TGCGCCAGCAGCCAAGCGGGCCCGGGACAGGGCAACAATGAGCAGTTCTTC. The chain couples TRBV4-1 to TRBJ2-1; 9 bases are shared with TRBD1. Germline V lookup: CDR1 MGHRA, CDR2 YSYEKL. V dropped 1 base and J dropped 5; count of bases not matched to a gene: 9. CDR3 length equals 17 residues.

This clonotype was seen a handful of times. The chain recombines TRBV28 with TRBJ2-5; TRBD2 agrees at 9 bases. Losses at the gene ends were 2 bases for V and 5 bases for J; bases not matched to a gene: 15. Germline V gives CDR1 MDHEN, CDR2 SYDVKM. This CDR3 region has 18 residues. The CDR3 loop reads CASSLGGGRGRAGETQYF. The CDR3 coding sequence is TGTGCCAGCAGTTTAGGTGGGGGCCGCGGGAGGGCCGGGGAGACCCAGTACTTC.

This clonotype was seen only once. V usage is TRBV18 and J usage is TRBJ2-2; TRBD2 agrees at 7 bases. The ends lost 1 base at V and 0 bases at J; junction bases unmatched: 2. The CDR3 loop spans 16 amino acids. Germline CDR1 KGHSH, CDR2 LQKENI. CDR3 residues: CASSPRGGANTGELFF. The CDR3 nucleotides read TGTGCCAGCTCACCACGGGGGGGAGCGAACACCGGGGAGCTGTTTTTT.

The rearrangement links TRBV3-1 to TRBJ1-6; maybe TRBD1 (5 bases). V was clipped by 2 bases and J by 10 bases, with 15 bases between them. CDR1 is LGHDT and CDR2 is YNNKEL in the germline V gene (reference sequence). The CDR3 is made up of 15 amino acids. DNA for the CDR3: TGTGCCAGCAGCCAATGGGGGTCCCGAGGATCACCCCTCCACTTT. Translating gives CASSQWGSRGSPLHF.

This clonotype appeared many times. This chain joins TRBV28 and TRBJ2-2; TRBD2 matches 8 bases. CDR1 is MDHEN, CDR2 SYDVKM, per germline. Trimming took 4 bases from V and 3 from J; bases not matched to a gene: 13. This CDR3 region has 18 residues. CDR3 loop: CASSSTLLADYYTGELFF. Here the CDR3 DNA reads TGTGCCAGCAGTTCGACCCTACTAGCGGACTACTACACCGGGGAGCTGTTTTTT. Combining the CDR3 with reference TRBV28 and TRBJ2-2 gives the whole variable domain DVKVTQSSRYLVKRTGEKVFLECVQDMDHENMFWYRQDPGLGLRLIYFSYDVKMKEKGDIPEGYSVSREKKERFSLILESASTNQTSMYLCASSSTLLADYYTGELFFGEGSRLTVL.

As concerns this clonotype: A much larger clone differs from this one at a single base, so this may be a read error. The chain recombines TRBV30 with TRBJ1-4; D gene ambiguous. The CDR3 consists of 11 residues. Trimming pared 4 bases from V and 9 bases from J, leaving 9 bases between. CDR1 and CDR2 from the germline V gene are GTSNPN and SVGIG (reference sequence). The CDR3 region has the DNA TGTGCCTGGAATGAGAGTCAAAAACTGTTTTTT. It encodes CAWNESQKLFF.

This clonotype was seen more than once but under ten times. This rearrangement joins TRBV11-2 to TRBJ2-1; TRBD2 aligns across 7 bases. Germline lookup yields CDR1 SGHAT and CDR2 FQNNGV. V lost 5 bases to trimming and J lost 9 bases; unmatched junction nucleotides: 13. The CDR3 covers 15 residues. In DNA form, the CDR3 reads TGTGCCAGCAGCGCCAAAGCGGGGCCGGGAGGTGAGCAGTTCTTC. It translates to CASSAKAGPGGEQFF.

With respect to this clonotype: A much larger clone differs by one base, so this may be a read error. The V gene is TRBV27, the J gene TRBJ2-1; the D gene is possibly TRBD2 (5 bases). In germline, CDR1 is MNHEY, CDR2 SMNVEV (reference sequence). The CDR3 spans 12 residues. CDR3 DNA sequence: TGTGTCAGCAGTTTTAGAGGGAATGAGCAGTTCTTC. Encoded protein: CVSSFRGNEQFF.

The J gene is TRBJ1-3, the V gene TRBV25-1, with D tentatively TRBD1 (6 bases). Trimming left V 1 base short and J 4 bases short, with 11 bases between. The V gene's germline CDR1 is MGHDK and CDR2 SYGVNS. The CDR3 runs to 15 residues. CDR3: CASSESQGRGNTIYF. The CDR3 region has the DNA TGTGCCAGCAGTGAATCACAGGGTCGAGGAAACACCATATATTTT.

The chain links TRBV12-3 or TRBV12-4 to TRBJ2-1; either TRBD1 or TRBD2 may supply D (7 bases each). The V end lost 4 bases, the J end lost 7 bases, and 11 bases lay between the germline ends. The CDR3 consists of 13 residues. This CDR3 is CASSSRGGNEQFF. The CDR3 bases are TGTGCCAGCAGTTCCAGGGGGGGGAATGAGCAGTTCTTC.

Remarks on this clonotype: An end of the junction differs from the germline gene, which may be a read error. V gene TRBV12-5 combines with J gene TRBJ2-2, with D perhaps given as TRBD1 or TRBD2 (5 bases each). CDR3 length equals 16 residues. Germline V gene lookup returns CDR1 LGHNT and CDR2 FRNRAP. The CDR3 reads CASGLWDGANTEELFF. Here the CDR3 DNA reads TGTGCTAGTGGTTTGTGGGACGGCGCGAACACCGAGGAGCTGTTTTTT.